One and the same sample provided the 14 T cell receptor beta chains below, sequenced in a study of regulatory T cells in long-lasting Graves disease. Arm-PCR of CDR3 regions with iRepertoire HTBI primers generated TCR beta libraries. Via MiXCR, TCRdb re-called the multiplex PCR reads, giving one row per CDR3 protein. The table lists 400,000 to 500,000 distinct CDR3 sequences, roughly a fifth of them singletons, with around 7% in the top ten. Time point here: persistent/refractory GD, antithyroid drugs over 5 years with positive TRAb. The TCR library was prepared using RNA isolated from PBMCs. Sequenced here: peripheral blood mononuclear cells (PBMCs), sampled when the disease was refractory, from a patient treated with antithyroid drugs. The receptors were gathered from a female donor with Graves disease.

Only one count was recorded for this clonotype. The chain carries TRBV24-1 and TRBJ2-2; the D gene is possibly TRBD2 (6 bases). Trimming removed 0 bases from V and 2 bases from J, with 12 bases in between. This CDR3 has 17 amino acids. CDR1 is KGHDR, CDR2 SFDVKD, per germline. CDR3 sequence: CATSDLVAGTNTGELFF. CDR3 sequence (DNA): TGTGCCACCAGTGATTTGGTTGCGGGAACTAACACCGGGGAGCTGTTTTTT.

At least ten counts were recorded for this clonotype. This rearrangement joins TRBV27 to TRBJ1-5; D is unresolved. Germline assignment: CDR1 MNHEY and CDR2 SMNVEV (reference sequence). This CDR3 has 13 residues. V was pared by 6 bases and J by 4 bases, with 10 bases between. The CDR3 loop is CASRAGRNQPQHF. The CDR3 region has the DNA TGTGCCAGCAGAGCCGGGAGAAATCAGCCCCAGCATTTT.

In its sample, this clonotype was seen a few times. The chain employs TRBV13 and TRBJ2-3, with D perhaps given as TRBD1 or TRBD2 (5 bases each). V dropped 5 bases and J dropped 6 bases, with 15 bases sitting between them. Germline loops: CDR1 PRHDT, CDR2 FYEKMQ (reference sequence). The CDR3 extends over 14 amino acids. The CDR3 here is CASSPGPLLDTQYF. CDR3 sequence (DNA): TGTGCCAGCAGCCCGGGACCGCTATTGGATACGCAGTATTTT.

This clonotype has a count of ten or more. V gene TRBV28 combines with J gene TRBJ2-7; 7 nucleotides line up with TRBD2. CDR3 size: 15 residues. The V and J ends lost 5 bases and 4 bases, in that order; junction bases with no gene match: 11. Germline-derived CDR1 and CDR2 are MDHEN and SYDVKM. CDR3 DNA sequence: TGTGCCAGCAGTCCCCACGGTAGCGGGTTATACGAGCAGTACTTC. This translates into CASSPHGSGLYEQYF.

The chain combines TRBV19 with TRBJ1-1; no firm D call. V lost 8 bases and J 7 bases, leaving 23 bases between the germline ends. This CDR3 has 15 residues. Germline lookup yields CDR1 LNHDA and CDR2 SQIVND (reference sequence). DNA of the CDR3: TGTGCCAGTTTGAAGAGTGCCGGAGCGGCATTTGAAGCTTTCTTT. Amino acids: CASLKSAGAAFEAFF.

This clonotype was found many times. V gene TRBV12-3 or TRBV12-4 combines with J gene TRBJ1-1, with D unclear. Between the trimmed V and J ends, which lost 7 bases and 4 bases, there was a span of 16 bases. The CDR3 loop spans 14 amino acids. CDR3 coding DNA: TGTGCCAGCAACACCGAAGGTTGGGGCACTGAAGCTTTCTTT. Amino acids: CASNTEGWGTEAFF.

J is TRBJ2-1 and V is TRBV28; 16 nucleotides agree with TRBD2. This CDR3 is 17 amino acids long. Trimming at V came to 3 bases and at J to 4 bases, leaving 3 bases not matched to a gene. Germline lookup yields CDR1 MDHEN and CDR2 SYDVKM. The CDR3 loop reads CASSLGLAGGQYNEQFF. The CDR3 DNA sequence: TGTGCCAGCAGTTTGGGACTAGCGGGGGGGCAATACAATGAGCAGTTCTTC.

This clonotype has only one observation. A read error is possible here, since a much larger clone lies one base away. For the CDR3, the DNA is TGTGCCGGCAGCGGTATATCGGAGACCCAGTACTTC. It is translated as CAGSGISETQYF. The V call is TRBV6-2 or TRBV6-3, the J call TRBJ2-5, with D possibly TRBD2 on 5 matching bases. CDR1 and CDR2 from the germline V gene are MNHEY and SVGEGT. The CDR3 runs to 12 residues.

V usage is TRBV6-4 and J usage is TRBJ2-7; D gene ambiguous. Trimming took 5 bases from V and 2 from J, leaving 13 bases between them. There are 14 residues in the CDR3. In germline, CDR1 is MRHNA, CDR2 SNTAGT. CDR3 DNA: TGTGCCAGCAGTTTTTACGGAACCACCTACGAGCAGTACTTC. Protein sequence: CASSFYGTTYEQYF.

This clonotype was seen repeatedly, ten times or more. The V call is TRBV28, the J call TRBJ2-7; D could derive from TRBD1 or TRBD2 (7 bases each). This CDR3 has 17 residues. CDR1 is MDHEN and CDR2 is SYDVKM in the germline V gene. The V end lost 5 bases, the J end lost 4 bases, and 24 bases lay between the germline ends. CDR3 nucleotide sequence: TGTGCCAGCAGTCACTCCTCCGAGGGAGGGGGCAAGTACGAGCAGTACTTC. Protein product: CASSHSSEGGGKYEQYF.

The rearrangement joins TRBV11-2 to TRBJ2-2; 7 nucleotides match TRBD2. Trimming at V came to 5 bases and at J to 4 bases, leaving 13 bases not matched to a gene. The V gene's germline CDR1 is SGHAT and CDR2 FQNNGV. The CDR3 has 17 amino acids. This CDR3 is CASSRDLSGTSTGELFF. In DNA form, the CDR3 reads TGTGCCAGCAGCCGAGACCTAAGCGGGACGAGCACCGGGGAGCTGTTTTTT.

This clonotype was seen only a few times. The V and J genes are TRBV19 and TRBJ2-5, with TRBD2 matching 7 bases. The CDR3 contains 16 residues. Germline V gene data show CDR1 as LNHDA and CDR2 as SQIVND (reference sequence). After removal of 2 bases from V and 1 base from J, the junction contained 7 bases not matched to a gene. CDR3 region: CASSISAGDFQETQYF. In DNA form, the CDR3 reads TGTGCCAGTAGTATATCGGCGGGGGACTTCCAAGAGACCCAGTACTTC.

This clonotype was observed a few times. This chain links TRBV5-1 with TRBJ1-5, with TRBD1 matching 7 bases. V dropped 0 bases and J dropped 3; count of bases not matched to a gene: 3. The CDR3 spans 15 residues. Germline assignment: CDR1 SGHRS and CDR2 YFSETQ. The CDR3 sequence: CASSLDGTDNQPQHF. CDR3 bases: TGCGCCAGCAGCTTGGACGGGACAGACAATCAGCCCCAGCATTTT. The full variable domain, its missing parts supplied by reference TRBV5-1 and TRBJ1-5, is KAGVTQTPRYLIKTRGQQVTLSCSPISGHRSVSWYQQTPGQGLQFLFEYFSETQRNKGNFPGRFSGRQFSNSRSEMNVSTLELGDSALYLCASSLDGTDNQPQHFGDGTRLSIL.

This clonotype has a handful of counts. This chain links TRBV20-1 with TRBJ1-2; D perhaps matches TRBD1 (6 bases). The germline V gene encodes CDR1 DFQATT and CDR2 SNEGSKA (reference sequence). V shed 3 bases and J shed 8 bases, with 16 bases lying between them. This CDR3 region has 13 residues. The CDR3 spells CSASSLQGNGYTF. CDR3 DNA: TGCAGTGCTAGCTCATTACAGGGCAACGGCTACACCTTC.